Listed below are T cell receptor beta chains from one sample, sequenced in a study of T cell changes during pregnancy in multiple sclerosis. Assay used: immunoSEQ multiplex PCR; TCRdb lists only in-frame clones, some missing. The sample lists approximately 40,000 clones, about nine tenths occurring once. Sequencing used CD4+ T cells from peripheral blood mononuclear cells, obtained in the second trimester of pregnancy. These receptors all come from a female donor with multiple sclerosis, enrolled in a pregnancy study. CDR3s include the opening cysteine and the closing phenylalanine or tryptophan. D genes are given only for firm matches. Size is omitted from some rows. Given values are once, few, many or a class for expanded clones.

CDR3 protein	CDR3 DNA	J gene	D gene	clone size	V gene
CASSLRDLGLHEQYF	TGCGCCAGCAGCCTCCGGGACTTGGGGTTACACGAGCAGTACTTC	TRBJ2-7	.	once	TRBV4-1
CATSRHATAVTTEAFF	TGTGCCACCAGCAGACACGCAACAGCTGTGACCACTGAAGCTTTCTTT	TRBJ1-1	.	.	TRBV15
CASSLDWASGQYNEQFF	TGTGCCAGCAGCTTAGACTGGGCTAGCGGGCAATACAATGAGCAGTTCTTC	TRBJ2-1	TRBD2	.	TRBV7-2
CASSFSTRSTGELFF	TGCGCCAGCAGCTTTAGTACGCGGTCGACCGGGGAGCTGTTTTTT	TRBJ2-2	.	.	TRBV5-1
CASSYGPLAGGYEQFF	TGTGCCAGCAGTTACGGGCCACTAGCGGGAGGTTATGAGCAGTTCTTC	TRBJ2-1	TRBD2	.	TRBV6-6
CASSSRGTGAAEAFF	TGCGCCAGCAGCTCTCGGGGGACAGGGGCGGCTGAAGCTTTCTTT	TRBJ1-1	TRBD1	.	TRBV5-1
CASSLVARAYEQYF	TGTGCCAGCAGCTTGGTAGCCAGAGCCTACGAGCAGTACTTC	TRBJ2-7	.	.	TRBV5-6
CASSIALAGSSYNEQFF	TGTGCCAGTAGTATAGCACTAGCGGGAAGCTCCTACAATGAGCAGTTCTTC	TRBJ2-1	TRBD2	.	TRBV19
CATQGLSTTLLRNEQFF	TGTGCCACCCAAGGTCTTTCTACGACACTCCTAAGGAATGAGCAGTTCTTC	TRBJ2-1	.	.	TRBV19
CASSERTGGKETQYF	TGCGCCAGCAGCGAGAGGACAGGGGGCAAAGAGACCCAGTACTTC	TRBJ2-5	TRBD1	.	TRBV5-1
CASRGRTGDEQYF	TGTGCCAGCAGGGGGCGGACAGGGGACGAGCAGTACTTC	TRBJ2-7	TRBD1	.	TRBV2
CASSAPGQVSNQPQHF	TGTGCCAGCAGCGCACCGGGACAGGTCAGCAATCAGCCCCAGCATTTT	TRBJ1-5	TRBD1	.	TRBV28